The clone carrying this T cell receptor beta chain has ten or more counts. Its antigen is unknown. The time point is: newly diagnosed GD, antithyroid drugs for less than 3 months. From PBMCs, RNA was extracted and then used to make the TCR library. This record comes from a study of regulatory T cells in long-lasting Graves disease. The ends lost 2 bases at V and 0 bases at J; junction bases unmatched: 5. This CDR3 spans 17 amino acids. The V gene's germline CDR1 is ENHRY and CDR2 SYGVKD. Study observations and caveats: Exclusively peripheral blood, rather than thyroid tissue, was studied.

Arm-PCR of CDR3 regions with iRepertoire HTBI primers generated TCR beta libraries. Using its own MiXCR run on the multiplex PCR reads, TCRdb lists one record per CDR3 protein. The data contain approximately 350,000 distinct CDR3 sequences, around 15% of them seen just once; the ten biggest clones take up around 20%. This sample also belongs to another study, concerning T cells in Graves' hyperthyroidism and ophthalmopathy.

The input for sequencing was peripheral blood mononuclear cells (PBMCs), taken at new diagnosis, from a patient treated with antithyroid drugs. This receptor was identified in a woman aged 18 to 35 with Graves disease. This chain links TRBV10-3 with TRBJ2-3, with 10 bases matching TRBD1. DNA of the CDR3: TGTGCCATCAGTGAGACGACAGGGGGCACTAGCACAGATACGCAGTATTTT. Its translation: CAISETTGGTSTDTQYF.